The following is a T cell receptor (beta chain) sequence with its context. Which antigen it targets is not known. There are no base qualities to consult, and no much larger clone falls within one base. The CDR3 starts with the cysteine, ends with the phenylalanine, and has 15 residues. Only the CDR3 region is kept as DNA, spanning 45 bases read in frame from base 1. Trimming removed 3 bases from V and 5 bases from J; the gene matches leave 7 bases unexplained. Based on the germline V gene (reference sequence), the CDR1 and CDR2 sequences are SGHNT and YYREEE. The entire isolated RNA was reverse transcribed using the High Capacity cDNA Reverse Transcription Kit, and thus expressed TCRB transcripts were sequenced. Deep immunoSEQ sequencing was performed on naive, central memory and regulatory T cell samples, with an average of around 3.5 million total reads per sample. After sorted cells were lysed in RLT buffer, RNA was extracted with DNase-treated RNeasy Micro or Mini kits, with the choice depending on cell number. Each cell subset was processed separately to prevent cross-contamination, with patient and healthy donor samples processed together. TCRB sequences were amplified from cDNA with the immunoSEQ multiplex PCR, producing 87-bp fragments spanning the CDR3 region. Amplicons were sequenced on the Illumina HiSeq platform. The original methods were these. PCR bias was corrected computationally using synthetic template baselines, and reads within Hamming distance 2 were collapsed, with unmergeable singletons discarded. Reads were aligned against IMGT to assign V, D and J genes, CDR3 length and insertions or deletions at six rearrangement sites. Within each subset, clonotype counts were normalized to the number of sorted cells before true diversity and Gini coefficients were calculated with the tcR R package. The overlap coefficient, calculated on TCRB nucleotide sequences, was used to quantify repertoire sharing. The table comes from immuneACCESS by way of TCRdb, which keeps in-frame sequences with V and J called. Part of the clones is missing from these tables; in studies checked, under half for an unresolved V gene and the rest for unknown reasons. That table furnishes V, J and clone size, whereas the DNA furnished D and trimming. Within this sample are around 200,000 clones, with about 13% of them counted one time only. 0.62% of the sample is in the top ten clones.

The data belong to a study of beta chain features in type 1 diabetes (dated by TCRdb to between 2017 and 2018). Regarding the study in general: No differences in mean age, gender distribution, total cell number or subset yield were found between patients and healthy donors. Naive and central memory subsets were obtained from all 30 or so donors, but regulatory and stem cell-like memory subsets were isolated from only 8 patients and 8 healthy donors. The study compared TCRB repertoires of sorted circulating CD4+ T cell subsets between recently diagnosed type 1 diabetes patients and matched healthy donors. A total of about 110,000,000 sorted cells were examined across all samples, and a strong correlation was observed between cell number per subset and RNA yield. Overall results and qualifications from the work: Fewer insertions and more nucleotide deletions at VDJ recombination sites were observed in patients with type 1 diabetes, implying thymic rearrangement abnormalities. Type 1 diabetes patients showed a moderate but significant shortening of TCRB CDR3 length in all four CD4+ subsets. HLA sub-analyses involved small numbers of individuals, so any influence of HLA type on TCRB rearrangement remained unresolved. PCR might favor shorter templates, but patient and control samples were amplified and corrected together, so any skew would affect both groups equally. Naive, central memory and regulatory TCRB repertoires appeared to be more alike among patients than among healthy donors. Sequencing cDNA rather than genomic DNA could over-represent highly expressing activated cells, although activation and CD3 levels did not differ between groups.

Each donor gave one peripheral blood draw, averaging approximately 0.11 L, which was collected into heparinised tubes. A BD FACSAria II was used to sort naive, central memory, regulatory and stem cell-like memory CD4+ T cells with a panel that included CD45RO, CCR7, CD25, CD127, CD95 and CD27. A purity above 98% was achieved for all sorted populations. PBMCs were separated immediately by Lymphoprep density gradient centrifugation and were stained directly, without being cultured. So that batch effects would be minimized, each experiment stained and sorted samples in pairs, pairing one healthy donor with one patient.

This sequence was found in a woman under 30 in good health. The material sequenced was central memory CD4+ T cells from blood. This sequence uses TRBV5-4 and TRBJ2-5; 10 central nucleotides agree with TRBD1. The DNA sequence is as follows: TGTGCCAGCAGCTCTCGGGACAGGGGATGGGAGACCCAGTACTTC. Protein translation: CASSSRDRGWETQYF.